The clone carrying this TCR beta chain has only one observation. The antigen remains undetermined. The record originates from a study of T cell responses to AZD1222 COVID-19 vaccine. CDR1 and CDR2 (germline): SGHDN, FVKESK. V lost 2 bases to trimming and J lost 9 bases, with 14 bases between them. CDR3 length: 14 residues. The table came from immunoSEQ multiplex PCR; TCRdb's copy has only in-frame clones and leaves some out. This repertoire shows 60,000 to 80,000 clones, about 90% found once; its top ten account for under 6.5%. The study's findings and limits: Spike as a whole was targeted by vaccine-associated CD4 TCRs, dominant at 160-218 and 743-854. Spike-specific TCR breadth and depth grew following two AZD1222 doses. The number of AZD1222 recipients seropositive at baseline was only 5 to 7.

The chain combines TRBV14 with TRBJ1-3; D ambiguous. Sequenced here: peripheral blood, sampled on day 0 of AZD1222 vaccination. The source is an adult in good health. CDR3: CASSQQLSKGTIYF. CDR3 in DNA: TGTGCCAGCAGCCAACAGTTGTCTAAGGGCACCATATATTTT.